Detailed here is one TCR beta chain. What it recognizes is unknown. This sample includes further DNA sequences coding for the same CDR3. The protocol was immunoSEQ multiplex PCR, while the TCRdb copy is restricted to in-frame clones and leaves out a portion. Of thousands of clones in the sample, about 81% were seen once. This sample stems from a study of T cell repertoires in ileal Crohn's disease. V lost 2 bases and J 6 bases, leaving 11 bases between the germline ends. Germline V gene sequence: CDR1 MNHEY, CDR2 SVGAGI. The CDR3 extends over 13 amino acids. The study, taken as a whole, reports: Endoscopic recurrence occurred in every patient whose clonality exceeded 26.8%.

The sequence came from an adult with Crohn's disease. This chain joins TRBV6-5 and TRBJ2-7; D might be TRBD2 (6 bases). The sequencing sample was made of ileal tissue. CDR3 loop: CASSYGGFGEQYF. In nucleotides, the CDR3 is TGTGCCAGCAGTTACGGAGGGTTCGGCGAGCAGTACTTC.